This T cell receptor (beta chain) was captured in a study of metastatic and nonmetastatic thyroid tumors. For the study at large: Comparison of repertoires was carried out across blood and tumor or nodule tissue from malignant and benign thyroid patients. General observations from the study: As reported, TCR beta diversity in blood and tumor was significantly higher in malignant thyroid tumors than in benign nodules.

Authors' methods: Construction of a distant-metastasis classifier for papillary thyroid cancer relied on CDR3 differences across clinicopathological groups. TCRdb recomputed clones from the PCR reads via MiXCR. TCRdb, rather than the study authors, made the V and J calls. The data hold approximately 35,000 clones, with 20% to 25% observed a single time. The entire patient cohort was treatment-naive prior to thyroid surgery. This clone was counted ten times or more. The antigen is not known. At one boundary the junction diverges from the germline segment, which might be a read error. This clonotype originated in a male donor with papillary thyroid cancer or a benign thyroid nodule (not recorded which). Some clones in this sample may be carry-over from other donors' samples. Sequenced sample: tumor tissue.

CDR3 DNA sequence: TGTGCCATCAATGAGGGGACAGGGACCGCAGAGACCCAGTACTTC. It codes for CAINEGTGTAETQYF. This chain uses TRBV10-3 with TRBJ2-5, with TRBD1 matching 9 bases. CDR1 ENHRY and CDR2 SYGVKD come from the germline V gene. The CDR3 loop spans 15 amino acids.